Below, one TCR beta chain is given with its context. Its cognate antigen is unknown. The CDR3 contains 15 residues. Germline V CDR1 and CDR2: MNHNY, SVGAGI (reference sequence). With 8 bases clipped from V and 0 bases from J, the junction kept 6 bases outside the gene matches. These data come from a study of T cell repertoires in cytomegalovirus infection. Study information: Based on public TCR beta signatures, there were indications of CMV infection and of a matching HLA type. Regarding the study as a whole: Of the TCR beta families, the public ones yielded a cumulative frequency that identified carriers of CMV plus the relevant HLA. The response measured ex vivo was dominated by TCR beta clonotypes (HLA-C-restricted and CMV-specific).

TCRdb re-derived calls from the reads in MiXCR, one entry per CDR3 protein. The sample has 200,000 to 250,000 distinct CDR3 sequences; 22% are singletons. This clonotype was obtained from a human donor in good health (CMV status not recorded). Some clones in this sample may be carry-over from other donors' samples. The sequenced material came from CD8+ T cells from PBMCs. The chain has TRBV6-6 and TRBJ2-4, with 8 positions matching TRBD2. As DNA, the CDR3 is TGTGCCAGCCGGTCCGCGGGGGGAGCCAAAAACATTCAGTACTTC. Encoded protein: CASRSAGGAKNIQYF.